Below are 18 T cell receptor beta chains sequenced from a single sample in a study of early T cells in non-severe SARS-CoV-2 infection (dated by TCRdb to the early 2020s). Preparation of the library involved 5' RACE. The listed sequencing device is NextSeq 500. TCRdb's own reprocessing of the public reads used fastp at Q25 and MiXCR and kept productive beta chains. Each entry merges the rows of one CDR3 protein and shows their most common DNA and genes. The sample profile shows some 98,000 distinct CDR3 sequences; approximately 15% of them were found once. The leading ten clones occupy 1.3% of the sample. Sequencing input: whole blood. The receptor set was obtained from an adult who was a healthcare worker with PCR-confirmed SARS-CoV-2 infection or an uninfected control (not recorded which).

Note on this clonotype: Sequence at one end of the junction differs from germline and may be a read error. J is TRBJ2-2 and V is TRBV7-7; tentatively, D is TRBD1 (6 bases). The CDR3 length is 15 residues. Germline CDR1 is SSHAT and CDR2 is FNYEAQ (reference sequence). In DNA, the CDR3 is TGTGCTAGCAGCTCAGGGGTCCAGGGGCCCGGGGAGCTGTTTTTT. This translates into CASSSGVQGPGELFF.

This clonotype was counted at least ten times. The chain uses TRBV7-2 and TRBJ2-5; D call uncertain. The V gene's germline CDR1 is SGHTA and CDR2 FQGNSA. This CDR3 contains 13 residues. Between the trimmed V and J ends, which lost 1 base and 3 bases, there was a span of 6 bases. This CDR3 is CASSLGPKETQYF. Written as DNA, the CDR3 is TGTGCCAGCAGCTTAGGGCCAAAAGAGACCCAGTACTTC.

This clonotype came up a few times. J is TRBJ2-5 and V is TRBV7-2; D may be TRBD2 (5 bases). Germline CDR1 is SGHTA and CDR2 is FQGNSA. Trimming removed 8 bases from V and 5 bases from J, with 9 bases in between. The CDR3 sequence is 11 residues long. CDR3 DNA: TGTGCCAGCGGGGTAGCGGAGACCCAGTACTTC. As protein: CASGVAETQYF.

This chain's CDR3 is CSVSKQLAGEKLFF. DNA for the CDR3: TGCAGCGTGAGCAAACAGTTAGCGGGTGAAAAACTGTTTTTT. The chain employs TRBV29-1 and TRBJ1-4, with D unresolved. This CDR3 is 14 amino acids long. V shed 6 bases and J shed 7 bases, with 18 bases lying between them. Germline V CDR1 and CDR2: SQVTM, ANQGSEA.

This clonotype showed up just a few times. This chain links TRBV11-2 with TRBJ2-2; D is unresolved. Germline values: CDR1 SGHAT, CDR2 FQNNGV. The CDR3 totals 16 residues. The ends were cut back, 1 base at V and 5 bases at J, with 14 bases in the middle. CDR3 bases: TGTGCCAGCAGCTTAGTTGTCAATTTTCGGACCGGGGAGCTGTTTTTT. Residues: CASSLVVNFRTGELFF.

The chain couples TRBV12-3 or TRBV12-4 to TRBJ2-3; D not certain. V was pared by 6 bases and J by 4 bases, with 8 bases between. The CDR3 consists of 12 residues. CDR3 nucleotides: TGTGCCAGCAGCCCCTCGTCAGATACGCAGTATTTT. This encodes CASSPSSDTQYF.

DNA for the CDR3: TGTGCCAGCAGCTTACAATCACATGTTCGGGCCCACGGGGAGACCCAGTACTTC. This translates into CASSLQSHVRAHGETQYF. This chain joins TRBV7-8 and TRBJ2-5; D unresolved. Between the trimmed V and J ends, which lost 2 bases and 5 bases, there was a span of 24 bases. Germline CDR1 and CDR2: SGHVS and FQNEAQ. This CDR3 region has 18 residues.

This clonotype was counted a few times. The rearrangement links TRBV11-2 to TRBJ1-1, with D possibly matching TRBD1 (6 bases). CDR1 and CDR2 from the germline V gene are SGHAT and FQNNGV. V was pared by 5 bases and J by 6 bases, with 19 bases between. The CDR3 runs to 15 residues. Here the CDR3 reads CASSPLTGAIPEAFF. DNA for the CDR3: TGTGCCAGCAGCCCACTCACGGGGGCGATTCCTGAAGCTTTCTTT.

This clonotype was counted between two and nine times. The rearrangement joins TRBV2 to TRBJ2-1; tentative D call: TRBD2 (6 bases). Germline CDR1 and CDR2: SNHLY and FYNNEI. V lost 1 base, J lost 3 bases, and 10 bases lay in between. CDR3 length: 15 amino acids. As DNA, the CDR3 is TGTGCCAGCAGTGAAGTGGGGGGACTCTACAATGAGCAGTTCTTC. Protein: CASSEVGGLYNEQFF.

V gene TRBV6-2 or TRBV6-3 combines with J gene TRBJ2-7, with D uncertain. Per germline, CDR1 MNHEY and CDR2 SVGEGT. The CDR3 contains 11 residues. The V and J ends lost 0 bases and 7 bases respectively, with 4 bases between them. CDR3 sequence reads: CASSYSGEQYF. DNA for the CDR3: TGTGCCAGCAGTTACTCTGGGGAGCAGTACTTC.

The V gene is TRBV29-1, the J gene TRBJ2-1, with TRBD2 identical over 9 bases. The germline CDR1 and CDR2 sequences are SQVTM and ANQGSEA. The junction had 12 bases not matched to a gene; V was cut back by 6 bases and J by 9 bases. CDR3 length: 14 amino acids. CDR3 sequence reads: CSVVAGGPYGEQFF. Written as DNA, the CDR3 is TGCAGCGTCGTTGCGGGGGGGCCCTACGGTGAGCAGTTCTTC.

V gene TRBV4-2 combines with J gene TRBJ1-6; 7 nucleotides align to TRBD1. The CDR3 loop spans 16 amino acids. Germline values: CDR1 LGHNA, CDR2 YNFKEQ. Losses at the gene ends were 2 bases for V and 7 bases for J; bases not matched to a gene: 8. The CDR3 DNA reads as TGTGCCAGCAGCCAATTGACAGGGCCGGGGAATTCACCCCTCCACTTT. Translation: CASSQLTGPGNSPLHF.

This clonotype has just a few counts. CDR3 DNA sequence: TGTGCCAGCAGCTATTTGGGGAAAAACATTCAGTACTTC. Encoded protein: CASSYLGKNIQYF. The chain uses TRBV7-8 and TRBJ2-4; no firm D call. This CDR3 spans 13 amino acids. Looked up from germline, CDR1 is SGHVS and CDR2 is FQNEAQ. The V end lost 4 bases, the J end lost 4 bases, and 8 bases lay between the germline ends.

This clonotype was seen a handful of times. V is TRBV6-1 and J is TRBJ2-7, with TRBD2 identical over 9 bases. J was trimmed by 2 bases and V by 6 bases; bases with no gene match: 8. Germline CDR1 MNHNS, CDR2 SASEGT. This CDR3 spans 15 amino acids. The CDR3 DNA reads as TGTGCCAGCAGGTTTGTAGCGGGGGAAACCTACGAGCAGTACTTC. Its translation is CASRFVAGETYEQYF.

This clonotype was seen a handful of times. This chain connects TRBV9 to TRBJ1-4, with TRBD1 as a possible D gene (5 bases). Germline values: CDR1 SGDLS, CDR2 YYNGEE. The CDR3 runs to 14 residues. V gave up 3 bases and J gave up 8 bases, with 14 bases separating them. CDR3 DNA sequence: TGTGCCAGCAGCGAAAGAGGGGTGGGCGAAAAACTGTTTTTT. Its protein product is CASSERGVGEKLFF.

V gene TRBV5-6 combines with J gene TRBJ2-3; 9 positions match TRBD2. The germline V gene encodes CDR1 SGHDT and CDR2 YYEEEE. The CDR3 consists of 15 residues. V shed 4 bases, J shed 3 bases, and the junction held 6 bases outside the gene matches. The CDR3, as DNA: TGTGCCAGCAGCCCGGGGACTAGCTGGACAGATACGCAGTATTTT. Protein sequence: CASSPGTSWTDTQYF.

This clonotype turned up a few times. The J gene is TRBJ1-1, the V gene TRBV12-3 or TRBV12-4; no clear D gene. V lost 9 bases and J 1 base, leaving 9 bases between the germline ends. CDR3 size: 12 residues. CDR3 sequence reads: CASTFGNTEAFF. CDR3 sequence (DNA): TGTGCCAGTACCTTCGGGAACACTGAAGCTTTCTTT.

This clonotype was seen at least ten times. CDR3 in amino acids: CASSFLGSSKDEQFF. The CDR3, as DNA: TGTGCCAGCAGTTTTTTGGGGTCCTCAAAGGATGAGCAGTTCTTC. The chain is built from TRBV28 and TRBJ2-1; D remains unclear. Germline CDR1 is MDHEN and CDR2 is SYDVKM. V was trimmed by 3 bases and J by 8 bases, leaving 17 bases between them. The CDR3 is 15 amino acids.